Each of the 31 T cell receptor beta chains below was sequenced from the same sample in a study of Ad26.COV2.S vaccination and SARS-CoV-2 variants. Data came from immunoSEQ multiplex PCR; TCRdb stores just in-frame clones and leaves some out. The sample contains 440,000 or so clones, about 90% of which appear only once. The sample's treatment: some 20 received Ad26.COV2.S at low or high dose, single or two shots; several received placebo; per-sample allocation not given. Collection of the samples took place on day 63 after the first injection of vaccine or placebo. The sample in question was peripheral blood, obtained in a trial of Ad26.COV2.S vaccine versus placebo. All receptors derive from a person between 18 and 59 years old who received the Ad26.COV2.S COVID-19 vaccine or a placebo.

The V and J genes are TRBV3-1 (or the pseudogene TRBV3-2) and TRBJ2-5, with D possibly being TRBD2 (8 bases). In germline, CDR1 is LGHDT, CDR2 YNNKEL (reference sequence). Trimming pared 0 bases from V and 3 bases from J, leaving 23 bases between. This CDR3 is 19 amino acids long. The CDR3 coding sequence is TGTGCCAGCAGCCAAGATTTAGGGGGCCGCGGGGGGTTGGAAGAGACCCAGTACTTC. It yields the protein CASSQDLGGRGGLEETQYF.

The V call is TRBV5-6, the J call TRBJ2-5, with D perhaps TRBD1 (6 bases). V was clipped by 4 bases and J by 3 bases, with 13 bases between them. There are 14 residues in the CDR3. Looked up from germline, CDR1 is SGHDT and CDR2 is YYEEEE. The CDR3 DNA is TGTGCCAGCAGCCCGGACAGTTCCGAAGAGACCCAGTACTTC. Protein product: CASSPDSSEETQYF.

V gene TRBV12-5 combines with J gene TRBJ2-1; D remains unclear. Per germline, CDR1 LGHNT and CDR2 FRNRAP. V lost 1 base and J lost 2, with 6 bases in between. The CDR3 sequence is 14 residues long. Written as DNA, the CDR3 is TGTGCTAGTGGTTTGGCTGACACCTACAATGAGCAGTTCTTC. The encoded protein is CASGLADTYNEQFF.

The chain joins TRBV19 to TRBJ2-6; 9 bases are a match to TRBD1. V was pared by 4 bases and J by 0 bases, with 4 bases of the junction left unmatched. Germline CDR1 reads LNHDA; CDR2 reads SQIVND (reference sequence). The CDR3 is 17 amino acids. CDR3: CASSTGTGSSGANVLTF. The CDR3 nucleotides read TGTGCCAGTAGTACCGGGACAGGGAGCTCTGGGGCCAACGTCCTGACTTTC. The full variable domain, its missing parts supplied by reference TRBV19 and TRBJ2-6, is DGGITQSPKYLFRKEGQNVTLSCEQNLNHDAMYWYRQDPGQGLRLIYYSQIVNDFQKGDIAEGYSVSREKKESFPLTVTSAQKNPTAFYLCASSTGTGSSGANVLTFGAGSRLTVL.

V is TRBV10-3 and J is TRBJ1-4, with 7 bases lining up with TRBD1. Trimming cost V 0 bases and J 4 bases; bases outside gene matches: 2. Germline CDR1 and CDR2: ENHRY and SYGVKD. The CDR3 length is 15 residues. CDR3 residues: CAISESGTVNEKLFF. CDR3 in DNA: TGTGCCATCAGTGAGTCCGGGACAGTTAATGAAAAACTGTTTTTT.

This chain links TRBV7-9 with TRBJ1-4, with D perhaps matching TRBD1 (6 bases). With 5 bases removed from V and 4 bases from J, the gap between germline ends came to 14 bases. Germline CDR1 SEHNR, CDR2 FQNEAQ (reference sequence). The CDR3 has 15 residues. CDR3 amino acids: CASSIWTARNEKLFF. The CDR3 bases are TGTGCCAGCAGCATTTGGACAGCACGTAATGAAAAACTGTTTTTT.

The chain has TRBV6-5 and TRBJ2-7; D not resolved. The CDR3 spans 14 residues. In germline, CDR1 is MNHEY, CDR2 SVGAGI. Deletions cut 2 bases from V and 4 bases from J, with 12 bases between. The CDR3 loop reads CASSYGRLGYEQYF. For the CDR3, the DNA is TGTGCCAGCAGTTACGGGCGTCTCGGTTACGAGCAGTACTTC.

This sequence joins TRBV27 and TRBJ1-3, with D unclear. The V end lost 5 bases, the J end lost 0 bases, and 14 bases lay between the germline ends. This CDR3 has 16 amino acids. Germline loops: CDR1 MNHEY, CDR2 SMNVEV (reference sequence). CDR3 loop: CASSPLGSLSGNTIYF. CDR3 nucleotides: TGTGCCAGCAGTCCCCTCGGGTCCCTCTCTGGAAACACCATATATTTT.

The chain combines TRBV27 with TRBJ2-1; unclear D gene. CDR1 and CDR2 from the germline V gene are MNHEY and SMNVEV (reference sequence). The CDR3 is 11 amino acids. V was pared by 4 bases and J by 5 bases, with 3 bases between. The CDR3 sequence is CASSSDNEQFF. For the CDR3, the DNA is TGTGCCAGCAGTTCCGACAATGAGCAGTTCTTC.

The CDR3 coding sequence is TGTGCCAGCAGCTTAGACGCCGGGAGGGCCACTGAAGCTTTCTTT. Amino acids: CASSLDAGRATEAFF. The chain links TRBV7-2 to TRBJ1-1; D unresolved. Per germline, CDR1 SGHTA and CDR2 FQGNSA. The CDR3 contains 15 residues. V was trimmed by 1 base and J by 4 bases, leaving 13 bases between them. Full variable domain (missing parts from reference TRBV7-2 and TRBJ1-1): GAGVSQSPSNKVTEKGKDVELRCDPISGHTALYWYRQSLGQGLEFLIYFQGNSAPDKSGLPSDRFSAERTGGSVSTLTIQRTQQEDSAVYLCASSLDAGRATEAFFGQGTRLTVV.

The chain employs TRBV7-9 and TRBJ2-1, with D possibly being TRBD2 (6 bases). The CDR3 consists of 13 residues. The V end was cut by 1 base, the J end by 8 bases, with 9 bases between. The germline CDR1 and CDR2 sequences are SEHNR and FQNEAQ (reference sequence). CDR3 protein: CASSLETGDEQFF. CDR3 nucleotide sequence: TGTGCCAGCAGCTTAGAGACGGGGGATGAGCAGTTCTTC.

The gene calls are TRBV11-2 and TRBJ2-7; TRBD2 matches at 8 bases. CDR1 is SGHAT and CDR2 is FQNNGV in the germline V gene. V lost 0 bases and J lost 2; bases outside the gene matches: 6. The CDR3 sequence is 16 residues long. This CDR3 reads CASSLEWRGATYEQYF. The CDR3 region has the DNA TGTGCCAGCAGCTTAGAGTGGCGGGGGGCGACCTACGAGCAGTACTTC.

A word on this clone: Other nucleotide sequences from this sample produce the same CDR3. The chain recombines TRBV7-2 with TRBJ2-7; 13 bases map to TRBD2. J was trimmed by 4 bases and V by 5 bases; bases with no gene match: 5. The CDR3 is made up of 15 amino acids. The germline gives CDR1 SGHTA, CDR2 FQGNSA. DNA for the CDR3: TGTGCCAGCAGCCCCAGGACTAGCGGGGGTTACGAGCAGTACTTC. It is translated as CASSPRTSGGYEQYF.

This chain connects TRBV9 to TRBJ2-3, with D uncertain. CDR3 length: 15 residues. Germline-derived CDR1 and CDR2 are SGDLS and YYNGEE. V was cut by 2 bases and J by 0 bases, with 10 bases left in between. The CDR3 sequence is CASSVLSDSTDTQYF. As DNA, the CDR3 is TGTGCCAGCAGCGTTTTATCGGATAGCACAGATACGCAGTATTTT.

The rearrangement links TRBV7-2 to TRBJ2-4; D ambiguous. Trimming cost V 1 base and J 5 bases, with 9 bases left between them. CDR1 SGHTA and CDR2 FQGNSA come from the germline V gene. The CDR3 runs 14 residues. The CDR3 spells CASSLGVRENIQYF. DNA for the CDR3: TGTGCCAGCAGCTTAGGGGTCAGAGAAAACATTCAGTACTTC.

The J gene is TRBJ2-7, the V gene TRBV5-1; 10 nucleotides agree with TRBD1. CDR1 SGHRS and CDR2 YFSETQ come from the germline V gene. This CDR3 has 14 amino acids. V shed 4 bases, J shed 6 bases, and the junction held 7 bases outside the gene matches. The CDR3 is CASSHRTGGVEQYF. The DNA for the CDR3 is TGCGCCAGCAGCCATAGGACAGGGGGGGTCGAGCAGTACTTC.

This clone was seen a single time. The chain recombines TRBV5-1 with TRBJ1-6, with D maybe TRBD1 (5 bases). The V end was cut by 6 bases, the J end by 7 bases, with 20 bases between. The V gene's germline CDR1 is SGHRS and CDR2 YFSETQ. This CDR3 spans 16 amino acids. The CDR3 bases are TGCGCCAGCACCTTCACGGCGGGGAGGGGCAATTCACCCCTCCACTTT. This sequence encodes CASTFTAGRGNSPLHF.

This chain links TRBV6-4 with TRBJ2-3; 13 nucleotides line up with TRBD2. This CDR3 region has 16 residues. V lost 0 bases, J lost 4 bases, and 1 base stayed unmatched. Germline assignment: CDR1 MRHNA and CDR2 SNTAGT. This CDR3 reads CASSDSGTSGADTQYF. DNA for the CDR3: TGTGCCAGCAGTGACTCCGGGACTAGCGGGGCAGATACGCAGTATTTT.

V is TRBV20-1 and J is TRBJ2-3, with TRBD2 as a possible D gene (6 bases). The germline CDR1 and CDR2 sequences are DFQATT and SNEGSKA (reference sequence). Deletions cut 3 bases from V and 1 base from J, with 11 bases between. CDR3 length: 14 amino acids. The CDR3: CSASISGRTDTQYF. CDR3 DNA sequence: TGCAGTGCTAGTATTAGCGGCCGCACAGATACGCAGTATTTT.

CDR3 sequence reads: CASSHGTGQYEQYF. The CDR3 DNA is TGCGCCAGCAGCCACGGGACAGGGCAGTACGAGCAGTACTTC. This chain joins TRBV4-3 and TRBJ2-7, with 9 bases matching TRBD1. The trim removed 3 bases at V and 4 bases at J, leaving 4 bases unmatched. The CDR3 totals 14 residues. Germline CDR1 LGHNA, CDR2 YSLEER.

The chain carries TRBV11-3 and TRBJ2-4; possible D gene TRBD1, 6 bases. CDR1 is SGHNT, CDR2 YENEEA, per germline. Trimming left V 5 bases short and J 10 bases short, with 15 bases between. This CDR3 is built from 13 residues. This chain's CDR3 is CASSGYRDGIQYF. CDR3 nucleotide sequence: TGTGCCAGCAGCGGGTACAGGGATGGGATTCAGTACTTC.

The chain uses TRBV6-5 and TRBJ2-7; D uncertain. Germline V lookup: CDR1 MNHEY, CDR2 SVGAGI. The CDR3 is made up of 14 amino acids. With 2 bases removed from V and 2 bases from J, the gap between germline ends came to 10 bases. The CDR3 sequence: CASSYRIPPYEQYF. CDR3 coding DNA: TGTGCCAGCAGTTACCGAATCCCGCCCTACGAGCAGTACTTC.

Regarding this clone: The sample has other DNA sequences that encode this CDR3 too. V gene TRBV2 combines with J gene TRBJ1-5; 7 nucleotides align to TRBD1. V gave up 6 bases and J gave up 0 bases; unmatched junction bases: 5. The CDR3 extends over 15 amino acids. Germline-derived CDR1 and CDR2 are SNHLY and FYNNEI. Written as DNA, the CDR3 is TGTGCCAGCAGCGGGGACAGCCTTAGCAATCAGCCCCAGCATTTT. Amino acid sequence: CASSGDSLSNQPQHF.

The chain links TRBV25-1 to TRBJ2-2; 9 bases map to TRBD1. Germline V gene sequence: CDR1 MGHDK, CDR2 SYGVNS. The CDR3 totals 14 residues. V dropped 6 bases and J dropped 8; count of bases not matched to a gene: 7. The CDR3 region is CASRETGGSGELFF. For the CDR3, the DNA is TGTGCCAGCAGGGAAACAGGGGGCTCGGGGGAGCTGTTTTTT.

This chain uses TRBV2 with TRBJ2-7, with a weak D call TRBD2 (6 bases). Per the germline V gene, CDR1 is SNHLY and CDR2 is FYNNEI. This CDR3 spans 14 amino acids. Trimming pared 7 bases from V and 6 bases from J, leaving 19 bases between. The CDR3 DNA follows: TGTGCCAGCACCCTGGCGGGGTCCGGGTTCGAGCAGTACTTC. This translates into CASTLAGSGFEQYF.

This chain links TRBV14 with TRBJ1-4; TRBD1 agrees at 10 bases. V lost 4 bases to trimming and J lost 5 bases; unmatched junction nucleotides: 7. CDR1 is SGHDN, CDR2 FVKESK, per germline. The CDR3 spans 16 residues. The CDR3: CASSPRRQGANEKLFF. Written as DNA, the CDR3 is TGTGCCAGCAGCCCCCGGAGACAGGGGGCCAATGAAAAACTGTTTTTT.

The CDR3 nucleotides are TGTGCCAGCTCACGGCAGGGGAACACTGAAGCTTTCTTT. Translated, it gives CASSRQGNTEAFF. This chain joins TRBV18 and TRBJ1-1; a possible D gene is TRBD1 (5 bases). The V and J ends lost 4 bases and 1 base respectively, with 7 bases between them. The CDR3 extends over 13 amino acids. CDR1 is KGHSH, CDR2 LQKENI, per germline.

This clone was detected only a few times. This chain uses TRBV15 with TRBJ2-5; 10 bases map to TRBD2. From germline, CDR1 is LNHNV and CDR2 YYDKDF (reference sequence). V lost 6 bases and J lost 3; bases outside the gene matches: 4. The length of the CDR3 is 14 residues. The CDR3 DNA sequence: TGTGCCACCAGAGCGGGGGGGCCCAAAGAGACCCAGTACTTC. The encoded protein is CATRAGGPKETQYF.

V usage is TRBV2 and J usage is TRBJ1-6, with D unclear. The germline V gene encodes CDR1 SNHLY and CDR2 FYNNEI. The CDR3 has 14 amino acids. V gave up 7 bases and J gave up 8 bases, with 15 bases separating them. CDR3 amino acids: CASTIQGVYSPLHF. CDR3 sequence (DNA): TGTGCCAGCACAATCCAAGGAGTTTATTCACCCCTCCACTTT.

The chain uses TRBV14 and TRBJ2-7; no definite D call. The CDR3 is 13 amino acids. The V gene's germline CDR1 is SGHDN and CDR2 FVKESK. V was pared by 2 bases and J by 1 base, with 6 bases between. CDR3 bases: TGTGCCAGCAGCCAAATGAGGTCCTACGAGCAGTACTTC. As protein: CASSQMRSYEQYF. Filled out from reference TRBV14 and TRBJ2-7, the complete variable domain reads EAGVTQFPSHSVIEKGQTVTLRCDPISGHDNLYWYRRVMGKEIKFLLHFVKESKQDESGMPNNRFLAERTGGTYSTLKVQPAELEDSGVYFCASSQMRSYEQYFGPGTRLTVT.

This sequence joins TRBV30 and TRBJ2-1; no clear D gene. The germline CDR1 and CDR2 sequences are GTSNPN and SVGIG (reference sequence). This CDR3 is built from 13 residues. V lost 0 bases and J 7 bases, leaving 10 bases between the germline ends. Here the CDR3 reads CAWSVTRINEQFF. The CDR3 DNA sequence: TGTGCCTGGAGTGTAACGAGGATTAATGAGCAGTTCTTC.